This T cell receptor beta chain appears in the sequencing data of a study of blood T cell repertoires in COVID-19. Per germline, CDR1 SNHLY and CDR2 FYNNEI. The CDR3 contains 15 residues. V was cut by 4 bases and J by 1 base, with 13 bases left in between. Produced via immunoSEQ multiplex PCR; TCRdb's table is partial and in-frame only. The data contain a few hundred thousand clones, 86% of them singletons. The gene calls are TRBV2 and TRBJ1-1, with a possible D match to TRBD1 (5 bases). The source material was peripheral blood. This TCR came from a woman aged 25 to 39 with active or convalescent COVID-19. The CDR3 is CASSGRQISNTEAFF. The CDR3 bases are TGTGCCAGCAGTGGCCGACAGATTTCGAACACTGAAGCTTTCTTT. The full variable domain, its missing parts supplied by reference TRBV2 and TRBJ1-1, is EPEVTQTPSHQVTQMGQEVILRCVPISNHLYFYWYRQILGQKVEFLVSFYNNEISEKSEIFDDQFSVERPDGSNFTLKIRSTKLEDSAMYFCASSGRQISNTEAFFGQGTRLTVV.